These 16 T cell receptor beta chains originate from one sample sequenced in a study of blood T cell repertoires in COVID-19 (dated by TCRdb to about 2020). Libraries were made using the immunoSEQ multiplex PCR assay. Entries here come from immuneACCESS through TCRdb and include only in-frame sequences with V and J called. Some clones fail to appear in such tables; in the studies checked, an unresolved V gene covers under half of the shortfall, and the cause of the remainder is unknown. This sample has 200,000 to 250,000 clones in its table, and around 86% of those were observed once. The biggest ten clones account for roughly 8.2% of the sample. Material: peripheral blood. These receptors came from a woman older than 75 with COVID-19, enrolled during active disease.

The genes are TRBV15 and TRBJ2-1; TRBD2 matches 12 bases. This CDR3 is built from 16 residues. Germline CDR1 is LNHNV and CDR2 is YYDKDF (reference sequence). V gave up 1 base and J gave up 12 bases; unmatched junction bases: 10. CDR3 DNA sequence: TGTGCCACCAGCAGAGGGCTAGCGGGAGGGTCGAAGGGGCAGTTCTTC. It encodes CATSRGLAGGSKGQFF.

The rearrangement joins TRBV7-9 to TRBJ1-1; D is unclear. V was shortened by 5 bases and J by 5 bases, with 15 bases between the two germline ends. CDR3 length equals 14 residues. Germline V gene sequence: CDR1 SEHNR, CDR2 FQNEAQ (reference sequence). The CDR3, as DNA: TGTGCCAGCAGCCCCTTTGGCGGATGGACTGAAGCTTTCTTT. This translates into CASSPFGGWTEAFF.

The chain couples TRBV29-1 to TRBJ2-6, with TRBD2 as a possible D gene (6 bases). V lost 3 bases and J 0 bases, leaving 12 bases between the germline ends. CDR3 length: 16 amino acids. Germline V gene data show CDR1 as SQVTM and CDR2 as ANQGSEA. The CDR3: CSVDSSGSSGANVLTF. CDR3 in DNA: TGCAGCGTTGATTCAAGCGGGTCCTCTGGGGCCAACGTCCTGACTTTC.

The chain carries TRBV19 and TRBJ2-3; 11 bases align to TRBD2. The CDR3 totals 16 residues. V lost 5 bases, J lost 11 bases, and 15 bases stayed unmatched. Germline lookup yields CDR1 LNHDA and CDR2 SQIVND (reference sequence). Here the CDR3 reads CASSPTLAGGPKGQYF. CDR3 DNA sequence: TGTGCCAGTAGTCCGACTCTAGCGGGGGGACCCAAAGGGCAGTATTTT.

V and J are TRBV15 and TRBJ1-1; a possible D gene is TRBD1 (6 bases). Germline V gene lookup returns CDR1 LNHNV and CDR2 YYDKDF (reference sequence). Trimming took off 1 base at V and 2 bases at J, with 11 bases between the two ends. The CDR3 consists of 15 residues. The CDR3 DNA reads TGTGCCACCAGCAGAGGTACGGACAGCAACACTGAAGCTTTCTTT. This codes for CATSRGTDSNTEAFF.

The chain couples TRBV7-3 to TRBJ2-7; 10 bases map to TRBD2. Germline V gives CDR1 SGHTA, CDR2 FQGTGA. CDR3 size: 14 residues. V was pared by 5 bases and J by 4 bases, with 5 bases of the junction left unmatched. The CDR3: CASSQAGGTYEQYF. CDR3 nucleotide sequence: TGTGCCAGCAGCCAAGCGGGAGGGACGTACGAGCAGTACTTC.

DNA of the CDR3: TGTGCCAGCAGCCTCAAAGACAGGGCTCAGCCCCAGCATTTT. Amino acids: CASSLKDRAQPQHF. The chain is built from TRBV5-8 and TRBJ1-5; TRBD1 agrees at 7 bases. The CDR3 has 14 amino acids. The germline V gene has CDR1 SGHTS and CDR2 YDEGEE. Trimming removed 4 bases from V and 6 bases from J; junction bases left unmatched: 7.

This clone came up once. The rearrangement uses TRBV6-5 and TRBJ1-1; no clear D gene. This CDR3 has 11 amino acids. Per the germline V gene, CDR1 is MNHEY and CDR2 is SVGAGI. The V end was cut by 4 bases, the J end by 4 bases, with 4 bases between. The CDR3: CASSSGTEAFF. In DNA, the CDR3 is TGTGCCAGCAGTTCGGGCACTGAAGCTTTCTTT.

This rearrangement joins TRBV2 to TRBJ2-1; D possibly corresponds to TRBD2 (6 bases). The CDR3 spans 13 residues. Trimming took off 8 bases at V and 9 bases at J, with 17 bases between the two ends. Germline V gene sequence: CDR1 SNHLY, CDR2 FYNNEI. CDR3 in DNA: TGTGCCAGCCTTGTTATGGGGGGAGGTGAGCAGTTCTTC. It encodes CASLVMGGGEQFF.

The rearrangement links TRBV7-6 to TRBJ2-5; 8 bases fit TRBD1. The CDR3 is 13 amino acids. Germline V CDR1 and CDR2: SGHVS, FNYEAQ. The trim removed 5 bases at V and 3 bases at J, leaving 2 bases unmatched. Written as DNA, the CDR3 is TGTGCCAGCAGCAGGACAGGGAAAGAGACCCAGTACTTC. This codes for CASSRTGKETQYF.

CDR3 amino acids: CASSLVTGTGAYNEQFF. The CDR3 region has the DNA TGTGCCAGCAGCTTGGTGACCGGGACAGGGGCCTACAATGAGCAGTTCTTC. The chain employs TRBV11-2 and TRBJ2-1, with TRBD1 identical over 10 bases. The germline CDR1 and CDR2 sequences are SGHAT and FQNNGV. The V segment lost 3 bases and the J segment 2 bases; nucleotides outside the gene matches: 7. The CDR3 loop spans 17 amino acids.

The chain has TRBV3-1 (or the pseudogene TRBV3-2) and TRBJ2-5, with a possible D match to TRBD1 (6 bases). Germline-derived CDR1 and CDR2 are LGHDT and YNNKEL (reference sequence). The V gene lost 4 bases and the J gene lost 1 base, with 10 bases spanning the gap. The CDR3 is made up of 14 amino acids. CDR3: CASSPGTIQETQYF. The CDR3 bases are TGTGCCAGCAGCCCAGGGACAATCCAAGAGACCCAGTACTTC.

The chain recombines TRBV7-8 with TRBJ2-2; a weak D match, TRBD1 (5 bases). This CDR3 is built from 15 residues. Germline values: CDR1 SGHVS, CDR2 FQNEAQ. The V gene lost 5 bases and the J gene lost 2 bases, with 12 bases spanning the gap. This CDR3 is CASSPQTVNTGELFF. DNA for the CDR3: TGTGCCAGCAGCCCCCAGACAGTAAACACCGGGGAGCTGTTTTTT.

The gene calls are TRBV2 and TRBJ1-1, with a possible D match to TRBD1 (6 bases). This CDR3 contains 12 residues. V was cut by 6 bases and J by 6 bases, with 11 bases left in between. Per germline, CDR1 SNHLY and CDR2 FYNNEI. The CDR3 here is CASSLDSPEAFF. CDR3 coding DNA: TGTGCCAGCAGCCTGGACAGCCCTGAAGCTTTCTTT.

The chain has TRBV6-5 and TRBJ1-5; D is possibly TRBD1 (5 bases). V lost 10 bases and J lost 2, with 18 bases in between. Germline CDR1 and CDR2: MNHEY and SVGAGI. The CDR3 is 15 amino acids. CDR3 protein: CATMLGLGGNQPQHF. The CDR3 coding sequence is TGTGCCACTATGTTGGGGTTAGGGGGCAATCAGCCCCAGCATTTT.

The chain is built from TRBV19 and TRBJ1-5, with D perhaps TRBD1 (5 bases). Germline loops: CDR1 LNHDA, CDR2 SQIVND (reference sequence). The CDR3 is 14 residues long. V was cut by 3 bases and J by 3 bases, with 9 bases left in between. This chain's CDR3 is CASSIDRYNQPQHF. In nucleotides, the CDR3 is TGTGCCAGTAGTATCGACAGATACAATCAGCCCCAGCATTTT.